The 32 T cell receptor beta chains below all came from one sample that was sequenced in a study of radiotherapy plus CTLA-4 blockade in lung cancer. The data were produced by immunoSEQ multiplex PCR, yet TCRdb's version contains in-frame clones alone and is incomplete. The sample carries over 100,000 clones, 70% to 85% recorded once. The specimen comprised peripheral blood, sampled from a patient treated with radiotherapy plus ipilimumab. The source of these receptors is a human donor with non-small cell lung cancer that progressed on radiotherapy plus ipilimumab. Some clones in this sample may be carry-over from other donors' samples.

The V and J genes are TRBV6-5 and TRBJ1-5; D is perhaps TRBD1 (5 bases). The V end lost 0 bases, the J end lost 5 bases, and 8 bases lay between the germline ends. This CDR3 spans 14 amino acids. Germline assignment: CDR1 MNHEY and CDR2 SVGAGI. CDR3 nucleotide sequence: TGTGCCAGCAGTTACTCGGGGGGAGATCAGCCCCAGCATTTT. Protein sequence: CASSYSGGDQPQHF.

This clone was found a few times. This sequence joins TRBV7-8 and TRBJ1-5; 10 nucleotides align to TRBD1. The CDR3 extends over 15 amino acids. From germline, CDR1 is SGHVS and CDR2 FQNEAQ. V shed 5 bases, J shed 2 bases, and the junction held 3 bases outside the gene matches. CDR3 amino acids: CASSPGTGGNQPQHF. The CDR3 nucleotides are TGTGCCAGCAGCCCTGGGACAGGGGGCAATCAGCCCCAGCATTTT.

In its sample, this clone was seen once. The chain uses TRBV19 and TRBJ1-6; a possible D gene is TRBD1 (6 bases). There are 15 residues in the CDR3. Between the trimmed V and J ends, which lost 5 bases and 6 bases, there was a span of 14 bases. The germline V gene encodes CDR1 LNHDA and CDR2 SQIVND (reference sequence). The CDR3 is CASSPGGARNSPLHF. The DNA of the CDR3 is TGTGCCAGTAGTCCGGGGGGGGCTCGTAATTCACCCCTCCACTTT.

With regard to this clone: A junction end diverges from the germline sequence, so it may reflect a read error. The chain uses TRBV18 and TRBJ1-2; possibly TRBD1 for D (5 bases). Germline V CDR1 and CDR2: KGHSH, LQKENI. This CDR3 is built from 15 residues. CDR3 residues: CASSPGPSGDYGYIF. The CDR3 DNA is TGTGCCAGCTCACCGGGACCCTCGGGGGACTATGGCTACATCTTC.

V usage is TRBV27 and J usage is TRBJ1-6, with TRBD1 as a possible D gene (5 bases). The germline gives CDR1 MNHEY, CDR2 SMNVEV (reference sequence). V lost 5 bases to trimming and J lost 0 bases, with 11 bases between them. This CDR3 is 16 amino acids long. DNA for the CDR3: TGTGCCAGCAGTCCGGACACGAGCTCCTATAATTCACCCCTCCACTTT. This translates into CASSPDTSSYNSPLHF.

The V call is TRBV7-9, the J call TRBJ2-2; 7 bases fit TRBD1. This CDR3 comprises 16 residues. Germline trimming cut 1 base from V and 1 base from J; bases unmatched to any gene: 3. Germline CDR1 and CDR2: SEHNR and FQNEAQ (reference sequence). CDR3 DNA sequence: TGTGCCAGCAGCTTAGGCAGGGGGAGGAACACCGGGGAGCTGTTTTTT. As protein: CASSLGRGRNTGELFF.

This clone was counted between two and nine times. CDR3: CASSKVGTGDYGYTF. CDR3 coding DNA: TGTGCCAGCAGCAAAGTAGGGACAGGGGACTATGGCTACACCTTC. This chain links TRBV21-1 with TRBJ1-2; the table's D call TRBD1 went unverified against the DNA. TRBV21-1 is an annotated pseudogene. The CDR3 spans 15 residues.

This chain uses TRBV30 with TRBJ1-6, with a possible D match to TRBD1 (5 bases). Germline values: CDR1 GTSNPN, CDR2 SVGIG (reference sequence). The length of the CDR3 is 12 residues. The V and J ends lost 6 bases and 4 bases respectively, with 7 bases between them. Here the CDR3 reads CACRGYNSPLHF. Here the CDR3 DNA reads TGTGCCTGCCGGGGGTATAATTCACCCCTCCACTTT.

The rearrangement uses TRBV7-8 and TRBJ1-6; D not resolved. V shed 7 bases and J shed 9 bases, with 16 bases lying between them. Germline CDR1 reads SGHVS; CDR2 reads FQNEAQ. This CDR3 is built from 14 residues. CDR3 in amino acids: CASILTPASSPLHF. The CDR3 DNA reads TGTGCCAGCATCCTCACTCCAGCCAGTTCACCCCTCCACTTT.

The V and J genes are TRBV21-1 and TRBJ2-7; the table's D gene call, TRBD1, was not cross checked with the DNA. TRBV21-1 is a pseudogene locus. This CDR3 is 14 amino acids long. DNA of the CDR3: TGTGCCATCGAGAATCAGGGGAAGCCCTACGAGCAGTACTTC. Translating gives CAIENQGKPYEQYF.

This chain connects TRBV5-4 to TRBJ2-7, with TRBD1 matching 10 bases. Germline V lookup: CDR1 SGHNT, CDR2 YYREEE (reference sequence). CDR3 length equals 15 residues. V lost 3 bases to trimming and J lost 2 bases; unmatched junction nucleotides: 5. CDR3 in DNA: TGTGCCAGCAGCTCCCGGACAGGGGGAACCTACGAGCAGTACTTC. This encodes CASSSRTGGTYEQYF.

In DNA form, the CDR3 reads TGTGCCAGCAGCTTATGGGACCGCGGGGCCTACGAGCAGTACTTC. The encoded protein is CASSLWDRGAYEQYF. V gene TRBV5-6 combines with J gene TRBJ2-7; D might be TRBD2 (6 bases). Germline V gene data show CDR1 as SGHDT and CDR2 as YYEEEE. V was clipped by 2 bases and J by 2 bases, with 14 bases between them. This CDR3 has 15 amino acids.

The count of this clone is one. The chain links TRBV10-3 to TRBJ2-5, with TRBD2 matching 10 bases. V trimming: 0 bases; J trimming: 2 bases; junction bases outside the gene matches: 9. This CDR3 is 18 amino acids long. Per the germline V gene, CDR1 is ENHRY and CDR2 is SYGVKD. The CDR3 sequence: CAISESIPSGGDQETQYF. The DNA of the CDR3 is TGTGCCATCAGTGAGTCTATTCCTAGCGGGGGTGATCAAGAGACCCAGTACTTC.

V is TRBV28 and J is TRBJ1-2, with a possible D match to TRBD1 (5 bases). Trimming pared 6 bases from V and 4 bases from J, leaving 15 bases between. The germline CDR1 and CDR2 sequences are MDHEN and SYDVKM. This CDR3 is 14 amino acids long. The CDR3 nucleotides are TGTGCCAGCAGCTCCACCGGGACTATCTATGGCTACACCTTC. Its translation: CASSSTGTIYGYTF.

This clone appeared a few times. The V call is TRBV5-4, the J call TRBJ2-2; D is unresolved. V was cut by 1 base and J by 3 bases, with 4 bases left in between. Germline V gene data show CDR1 as SGHNT and CDR2 as YYREEE (reference sequence). This CDR3 comprises 13 residues. CDR3 region: CASSLQDTGELFF. The CDR3, as DNA: TGTGCCAGCAGCTTGCAGGACACCGGGGAGCTGTTTTTT. Filled out from reference TRBV5-4 and TRBJ2-2, the complete variable domain reads ETGVTQSPTHLIKTRGQQVTLRCSSQSGHNTVSWYQQALGQGPQFIFQYYREEENGRGNFPPRFSGLQFPNYSSELNVNALELDDSALYLCASSLQDTGELFFGEGSRLTVL.

The chain employs TRBV4-3 and TRBJ2-4; D is unresolved. The germline V and J ends were trimmed by 0 bases and 0 bases, with 9 bases remaining between them. From germline, CDR1 is LGHNA and CDR2 YSLEER. The CDR3 extends over 16 amino acids. CDR3 DNA sequence: TGCGCCAGCAGCCAAGACGGTCACCTAGCCAAAAACATTCAGTACTTC. Its protein product is CASSQDGHLAKNIQYF.

The gene calls are TRBV30 and TRBJ1-2; 9 bases fit TRBD1. The CDR3 runs 15 residues. Germline V gene data show CDR1 as GTSNPN and CDR2 as SVGIG (reference sequence). The V segment lost 2 bases and the J segment 5 bases; nucleotides outside the gene matches: 9. CDR3 protein: CAWSHQTGGRYGYTF. Written as DNA, the CDR3 is TGTGCCTGGAGTCATCAGACAGGGGGAAGGTATGGCTACACCTTC.

This chain links TRBV6-5 with TRBJ1-1; D may be TRBD1 (5 bases). The CDR3 spans 14 residues. The germline gives CDR1 MNHEY, CDR2 SVGAGI. V lost 1 base and J 3 bases, leaving 9 bases between the germline ends. The CDR3 sequence is CASSYWGGDTEAFF. CDR3 sequence (DNA): TGTGCCAGCAGTTACTGGGGGGGTGACACTGAAGCTTTCTTT.

J is TRBJ2-3 and V is TRBV7-2; TRBD2 matches at 8 bases. Germline V gene sequence: CDR1 SGHTA, CDR2 FQGNSA. Trimming cost V 3 bases and J 2 bases; bases outside gene matches: 13. The CDR3 is 18 amino acids. The CDR3: CASSFRGEAGGITDTQYF. For the CDR3, the DNA is TGTGCCAGCAGCTTCCGCGGAGAGGCGGGGGGTATCACAGATACGCAGTATTTT. Full variable domain (outside the CDR3, taken from reference TRBV7-2 and TRBJ2-3): GAGVSQSPSNKVTEKGKDVELRCDPISGHTALYWYRQSLGQGLEFLIYFQGNSAPDKSGLPSDRFSAERTGGSVSTLTIQRTQQEDSAVYLCASSFRGEAGGITDTQYFGPGTRLTVL.

This chain connects TRBV30 to TRBJ1-2; 11 nucleotides line up with TRBD1. CDR3 length equals 16 residues. Per germline, CDR1 GTSNPN and CDR2 SVGIG (reference sequence). V dropped 0 bases and J dropped 3; count of bases not matched to a gene: 6. CDR3 region: CAWSVLRDRGYYGYTF. In DNA form, the CDR3 reads TGTGCCTGGAGTGTACTCAGGGACAGGGGGTACTATGGCTACACCTTC. Drawing the rest from reference TRBV30 and TRBJ1-2, the complete variable domain is SQTIHQWPATLVQPVGSPLSLECTVEGTSNPNLYWYRQAAGRGLQLLFYSVGIGQISSEVPQNLSASRPQDRQFILSSKKLLLSDSGFYLCAWSVLRDRGYYGYTFGSGTRLTVV.

The CDR3 sequence is CSVEGYRGTEAFF. The CDR3 bases are TGCAGCGTTGAAGGTTATAGGGGGACTGAAGCTTTCTTT. This chain links TRBV29-1 with TRBJ1-1; tentative D call: TRBD1 (6 bases). The germline CDR1 and CDR2 sequences are SQVTM and ANQGSEA. This CDR3 is 13 amino acids long. V was shortened by 1 base and J by 5 bases, with 11 bases between the two germline ends.

This chain joins TRBV5-4 and TRBJ2-7; tentatively, D is TRBD1 (6 bases). The germline CDR1 and CDR2 sequences are SGHNT and YYREEE (reference sequence). The CDR3 length is 11 residues. The CDR3 spells CGKGGAYEQYF. The DNA for the CDR3 is TGTGGCAAAGGGGGAGCCTACGAGCAGTACTTC.

The chain recombines TRBV7-9 with TRBJ1-4, with unresolved D. Germline V gives CDR1 SEHNR, CDR2 FQNEAQ (reference sequence). V was pared by 5 bases and J by 7 bases, with 11 bases between. The CDR3 spans 13 residues. The CDR3 reads CASSPDNREKLFF. CDR3 nucleotide sequence: TGTGCCAGCAGCCCTGACAATCGTGAAAAACTGTTTTTT.

The J gene is TRBJ2-7, the V gene TRBV6-5; D might be TRBD2 (5 bases). Germline loops: CDR1 MNHEY, CDR2 SVGAGI. This CDR3 region has 15 residues. V lost 2 bases to trimming and J lost 2 bases, with 13 bases between them. CDR3 loop: CASSYRPEVTYEQYF. The DNA of the CDR3 is TGTGCCAGCAGTTACCGCCCGGAGGTGACCTACGAGCAGTACTTC.

The chain employs TRBV7-2 and TRBJ2-3; no definite D call. V shed 0 bases and J shed 6 bases, with 19 bases lying between them. CDR1 is SGHTA and CDR2 is FQGNSA in the germline V gene. The CDR3 runs 17 residues. The CDR3 DNA reads TGTGCCAGCAGCTTAGCCAAGTGGACGCGAGAAAAGGATACGCAGTATTTT. Translation: CASSLAKWTREKDTQYF.

The genes are TRBV7-3 and TRBJ2-1; possibly TRBD1 for D (5 bases). The CDR3 contains 19 residues. Germline-derived CDR1 and CDR2 are SGHTA and FQGTGA. Trimming left V 0 bases short and J 0 bases short, with 18 bases between. Here the CDR3 reads CASSLTPIRQISSYNEQFF. CDR3 in DNA: TGTGCCAGCAGCTTAACGCCTATTCGACAGATAAGCTCCTACAATGAGCAGTTCTTC.

The J gene is TRBJ2-1, the V gene TRBV28, with 11 bases identical to TRBD1. Germline values: CDR1 MDHEN, CDR2 SYDVKM. V was pared by 4 bases and J by 1 base, with 18 bases of the junction left unmatched. CDR3 length: 21 residues. The CDR3 bases are TGTGCCAGCAGTTCCCCCTCCTGGGACAGGGGGTCTGCGGGTTCCTACAATGAGCAGTTCTTC. Protein product: CASSSPSWDRGSAGSYNEQFF.

CDR3 region: CATNSGQTYEQYF. As DNA, the CDR3 is TGTGCCACCAACAGTGGACAGACCTACGAGCAGTACTTC. The chain couples TRBV15 to TRBJ2-5; possible D gene TRBD1, 6 bases. The J call may be incorrect, as the DNA end agrees better with TRBJ2-7. This CDR3 has 13 residues. Germline assignment: CDR1 LNHNV and CDR2 YYDKDF (reference sequence).

With respect to this clone: The sample contains more than one DNA sequence encoding this CDR3. The rearrangement joins TRBV5-1 to TRBJ1-3; D not resolved. This CDR3 has 12 amino acids. Germline V CDR1 and CDR2: SGHRS, YFSETQ. V shed 2 bases and J shed 1 base, with 1 base lying between them. The CDR3 region is CASSFSGNTIYF. The CDR3 DNA follows: TGCGCCAGCAGCTTTTCTGGAAACACCATATATTTT.

The V and J genes are TRBV6-5 and TRBJ1-2; 8 bases align to TRBD1. The CDR3 consists of 14 residues. With V trimmed by 5 bases and J by 5 bases, 7 bases remained unmatched. Germline V gives CDR1 MNHEY, CDR2 SVGAGI. CDR3 DNA sequence: TGTGCCAGCAGTGAACTGGGACAGGAGTATGGCTACACCTTC. This codes for CASSELGQEYGYTF.

The rearrangement links TRBV6-1 to TRBJ2-1; TRBD1 is a possible D gene (5 bases). CDR3 size: 14 residues. V was pared by 5 bases and J by 0 bases, with 8 bases between. Germline values: CDR1 MNHNS, CDR2 SASEGT. In nucleotides, the CDR3 is TGTGCCAGCAGTAGACAGAGCTCCTACAATGAGCAGTTCTTC. Translating it yields CASSRQSSYNEQFF.

The chain links TRBV6-1 to TRBJ2-3; D is uncertain. CDR3 length: 13 amino acids. Germline V CDR1 and CDR2: MNHNS, SASEGT. V lost 6 bases and J lost 2, with 9 bases in between. CDR3 loop: CASSWFFTDTQYF. DNA of the CDR3: TGTGCCAGCAGCTGGTTTTTCACAGATACGCAGTATTTT.